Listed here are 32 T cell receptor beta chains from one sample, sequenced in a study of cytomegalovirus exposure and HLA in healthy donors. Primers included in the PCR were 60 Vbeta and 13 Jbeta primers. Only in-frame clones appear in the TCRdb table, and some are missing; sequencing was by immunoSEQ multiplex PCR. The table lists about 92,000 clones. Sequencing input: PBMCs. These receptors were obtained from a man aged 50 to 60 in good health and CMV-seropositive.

The CDR3 spells CASSLAGGPYNEQFF. The CDR3 DNA follows: TGCGCCAGCAGTTTAGCGGGAGGGCCCTACAATGAGCAGTTCTTC. The chain combines TRBV10-2 with TRBJ2-1; 11 nucleotides match TRBD2. This CDR3 is 15 amino acids long. Germline CDR1 and CDR2: WSHSY and SAAADI. The V and J ends lost 5 bases and 2 bases, in that order; junction bases with no gene match: 2.

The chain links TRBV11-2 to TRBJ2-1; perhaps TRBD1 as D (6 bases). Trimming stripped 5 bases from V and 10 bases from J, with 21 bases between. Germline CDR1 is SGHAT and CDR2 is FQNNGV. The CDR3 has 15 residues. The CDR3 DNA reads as TGTGCCAGCAGCCCCTTAAACAACAGGGTATACGAGCAGTTCTTC. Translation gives CASSPLNNRVYEQFF.

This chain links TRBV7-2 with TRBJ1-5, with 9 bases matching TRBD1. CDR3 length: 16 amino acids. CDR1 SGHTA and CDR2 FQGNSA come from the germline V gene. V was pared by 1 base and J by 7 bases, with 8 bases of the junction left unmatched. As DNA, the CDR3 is TGTGCCAGCAGCTTAGGTCCACAGGGGGCAGGGCAGCCCCAGCATTTT. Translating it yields CASSLGPQGAGQPQHF.

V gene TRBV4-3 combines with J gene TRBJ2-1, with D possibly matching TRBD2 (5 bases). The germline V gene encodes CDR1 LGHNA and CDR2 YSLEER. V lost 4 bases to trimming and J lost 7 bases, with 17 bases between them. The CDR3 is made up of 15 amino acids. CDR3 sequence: CASSPRTRGSNEQFF. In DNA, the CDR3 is TGCGCCAGCAGCCCCCGGACTCGCGGGTCGAATGAGCAGTTCTTC.

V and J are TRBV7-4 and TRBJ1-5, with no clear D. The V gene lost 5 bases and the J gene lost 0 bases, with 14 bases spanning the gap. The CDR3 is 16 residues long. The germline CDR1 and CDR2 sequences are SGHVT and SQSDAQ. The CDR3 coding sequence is TGTGCCAGCAGCCTATTCCAGGTCGATAGCAATCAGCCCCAGCATTTT. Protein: CASSLFQVDSNQPQHF.

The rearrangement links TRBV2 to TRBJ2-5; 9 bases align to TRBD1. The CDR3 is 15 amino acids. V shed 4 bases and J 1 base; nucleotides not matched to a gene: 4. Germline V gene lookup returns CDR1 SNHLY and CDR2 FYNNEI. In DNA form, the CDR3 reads TGTGCCAGCAGTGGGGACAGGGTGATCCAAGAGACCCAGTACTTC. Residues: CASSGDRVIQETQYF.

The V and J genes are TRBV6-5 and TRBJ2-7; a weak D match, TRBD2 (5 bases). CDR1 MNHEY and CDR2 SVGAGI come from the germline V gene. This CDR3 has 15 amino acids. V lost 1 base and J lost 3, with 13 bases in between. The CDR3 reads CASSYFSSGFYEQYF. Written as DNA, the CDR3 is TGTGCCAGCAGTTACTTTTCCAGCGGATTCTACGAGCAGTACTTC.

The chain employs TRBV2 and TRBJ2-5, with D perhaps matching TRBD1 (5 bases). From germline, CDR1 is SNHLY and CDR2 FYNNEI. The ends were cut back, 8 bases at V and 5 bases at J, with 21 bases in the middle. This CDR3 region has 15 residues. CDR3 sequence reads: CASSPQEGYSETQYF. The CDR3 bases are TGTGCCAGCTCACCACAGGAAGGGTATTCGGAGACCCAGTACTTC.

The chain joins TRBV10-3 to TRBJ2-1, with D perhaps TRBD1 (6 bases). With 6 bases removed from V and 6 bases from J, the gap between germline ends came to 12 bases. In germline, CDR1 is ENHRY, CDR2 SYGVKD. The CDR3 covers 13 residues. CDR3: CAISPEQGNEQFF. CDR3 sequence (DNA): TGTGCCATCAGCCCGGAACAGGGCAATGAGCAGTTCTTC.

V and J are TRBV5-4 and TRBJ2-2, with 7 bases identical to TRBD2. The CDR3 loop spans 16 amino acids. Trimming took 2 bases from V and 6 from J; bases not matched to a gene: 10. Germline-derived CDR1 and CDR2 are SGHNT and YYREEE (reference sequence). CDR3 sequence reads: CASSFRTRAFPGELFF. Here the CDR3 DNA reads TGTGCCAGCAGCTTCCGGACTAGGGCTTTTCCCGGGGAGCTGTTTTTT.

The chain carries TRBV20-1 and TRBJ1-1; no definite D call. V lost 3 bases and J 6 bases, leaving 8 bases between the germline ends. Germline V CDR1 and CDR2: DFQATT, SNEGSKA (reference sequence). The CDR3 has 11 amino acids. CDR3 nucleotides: TGCAGTGCTAGTCCGAGGGCTGAAGCTTTCTTT. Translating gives CSASPRAEAFF.

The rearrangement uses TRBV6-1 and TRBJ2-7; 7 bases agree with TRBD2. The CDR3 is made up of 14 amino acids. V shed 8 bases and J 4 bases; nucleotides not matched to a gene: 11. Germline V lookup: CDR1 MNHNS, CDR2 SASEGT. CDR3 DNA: TGTGCCAGCTCTGCCGGGACTACCCCTTACGAGCAGTACTTC. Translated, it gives CASSAGTTPYEQYF.

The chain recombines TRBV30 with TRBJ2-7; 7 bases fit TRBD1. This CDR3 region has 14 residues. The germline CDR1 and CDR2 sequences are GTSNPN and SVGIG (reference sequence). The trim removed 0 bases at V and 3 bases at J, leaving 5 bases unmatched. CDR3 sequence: CAWSVGGSGYEQYF. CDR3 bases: TGTGCCTGGAGTGTAGGGGGCAGCGGCTACGAGCAGTACTTC.

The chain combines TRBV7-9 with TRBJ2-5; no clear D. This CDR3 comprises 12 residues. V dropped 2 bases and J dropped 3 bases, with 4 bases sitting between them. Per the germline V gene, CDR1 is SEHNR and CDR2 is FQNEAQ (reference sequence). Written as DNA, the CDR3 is TGTGCCAGCAGCTTATCCGAAGAGACCCAGTACTTC. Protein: CASSLSEETQYF.

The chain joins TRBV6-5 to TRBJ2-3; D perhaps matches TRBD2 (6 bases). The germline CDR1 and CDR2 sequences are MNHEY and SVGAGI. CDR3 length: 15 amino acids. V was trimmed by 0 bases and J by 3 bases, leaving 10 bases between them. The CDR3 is CASSYSPAGTDTQYF. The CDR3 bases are TGTGCCAGCAGTTACTCCCCAGCGGGTACAGATACGCAGTATTTT.

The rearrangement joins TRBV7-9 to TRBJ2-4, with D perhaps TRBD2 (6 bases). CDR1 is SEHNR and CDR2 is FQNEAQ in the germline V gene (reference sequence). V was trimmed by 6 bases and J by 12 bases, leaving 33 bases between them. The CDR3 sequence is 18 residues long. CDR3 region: CASSGGIGHRDRARTQYF. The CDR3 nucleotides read TGTGCCAGCAGTGGGGGGATCGGTCATCGAGATCGGGCGAGAACTCAGTACTTC.

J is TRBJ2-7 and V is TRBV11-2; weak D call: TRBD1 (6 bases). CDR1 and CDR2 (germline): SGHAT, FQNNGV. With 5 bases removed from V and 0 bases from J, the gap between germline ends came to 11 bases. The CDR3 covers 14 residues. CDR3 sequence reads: CASSPGQTSYEQYF. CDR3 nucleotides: TGTGCCAGCAGCCCCGGACAGACCTCCTACGAGCAGTACTTC.

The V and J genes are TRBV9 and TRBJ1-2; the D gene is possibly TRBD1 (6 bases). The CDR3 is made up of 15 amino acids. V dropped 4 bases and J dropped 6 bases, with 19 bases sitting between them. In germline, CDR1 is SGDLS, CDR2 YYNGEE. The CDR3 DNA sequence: TGTGCCAGCAGCCCCCCGACAGGTCAGGACGATGGCTACACCTTC. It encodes CASSPPTGQDDGYTF.

The CDR3 is CASSLAGPTPKTLPGVFF. Here the CDR3 DNA reads TGTGCCAGCAGCTTAGCGGGGCCGACCCCTAAGACCCTTCCGGGGGTTTTCTTT. The chain is built from TRBV11-3 and TRBJ1-1, with a weak D call TRBD1 (5 bases). Germline CDR1 SGHNT, CDR2 YENEEA. This CDR3 is 18 amino acids long. V lost 1 base and J 13 bases, leaving 31 bases between the germline ends.

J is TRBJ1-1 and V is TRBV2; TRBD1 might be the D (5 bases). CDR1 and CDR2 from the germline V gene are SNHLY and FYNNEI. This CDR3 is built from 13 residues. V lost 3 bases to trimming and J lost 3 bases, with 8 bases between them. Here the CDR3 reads CASSEGGDTEAFF. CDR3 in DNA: TGTGCCAGCAGTGAGGGAGGGGACACTGAAGCTTTCTTT.

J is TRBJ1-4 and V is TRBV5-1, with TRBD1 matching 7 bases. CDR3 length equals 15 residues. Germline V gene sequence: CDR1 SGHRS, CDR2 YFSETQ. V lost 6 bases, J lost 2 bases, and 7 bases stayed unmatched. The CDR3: CASNPTGQTNEKLFF. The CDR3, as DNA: TGCGCCAGCAATCCCACGGGACAGACTAATGAAAAACTGTTTTTT.

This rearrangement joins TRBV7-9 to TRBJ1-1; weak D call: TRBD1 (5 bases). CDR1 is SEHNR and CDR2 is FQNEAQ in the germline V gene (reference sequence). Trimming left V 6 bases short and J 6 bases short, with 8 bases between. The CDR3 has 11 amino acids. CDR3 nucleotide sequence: TGTGCCAGCAGGGAAGGGGCTGAAGCTTTCTTT. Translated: CASREGAEAFF.

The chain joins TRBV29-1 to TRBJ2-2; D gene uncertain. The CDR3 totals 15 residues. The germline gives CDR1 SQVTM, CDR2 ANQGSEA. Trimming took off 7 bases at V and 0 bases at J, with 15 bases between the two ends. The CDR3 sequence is CSAGSPVTNTGELFF. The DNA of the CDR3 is TGCAGCGCCGGTAGCCCGGTGACGAACACCGGGGAGCTGTTTTTT.

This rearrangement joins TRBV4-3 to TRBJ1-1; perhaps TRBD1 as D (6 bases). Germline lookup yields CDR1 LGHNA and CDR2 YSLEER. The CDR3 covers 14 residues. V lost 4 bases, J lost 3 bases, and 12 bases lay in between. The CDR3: CASSLGQGYTEAFF. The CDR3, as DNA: TGCGCCAGCAGCCTTGGGCAGGGGTACACTGAAGCTTTCTTT.

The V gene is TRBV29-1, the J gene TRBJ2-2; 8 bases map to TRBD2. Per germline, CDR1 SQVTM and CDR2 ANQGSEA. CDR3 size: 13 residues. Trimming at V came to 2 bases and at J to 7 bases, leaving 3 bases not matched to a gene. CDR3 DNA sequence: TGCAGCGTTGAATGGCTAGCGGGCGGGGAGCTGTTTTTT. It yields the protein CSVEWLAGGELFF.

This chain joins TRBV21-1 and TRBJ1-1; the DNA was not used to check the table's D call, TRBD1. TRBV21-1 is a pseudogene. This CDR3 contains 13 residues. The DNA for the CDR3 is TGTGCCAGCAGCGAAGGACATACCCTTGAGGCTTTCTTT. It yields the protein CASSEGHTLEAFF.

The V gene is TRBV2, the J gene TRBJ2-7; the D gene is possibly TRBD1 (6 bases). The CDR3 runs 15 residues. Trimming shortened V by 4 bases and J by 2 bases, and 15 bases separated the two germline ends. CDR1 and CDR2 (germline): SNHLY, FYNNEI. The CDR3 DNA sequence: TGTGCCAGCAGTGTACAGGGAGCGGCAACCTACGAGCAGTACGTC. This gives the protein CASSVQGAATYEQYV.

CDR3 amino acids: CASSVQAGETYEQYF. The CDR3 DNA reads TGTGCCAGCAGCGTACAAGCGGGAGAAACGTACGAGCAGTACTTC. This sequence joins TRBV9 and TRBJ2-7; 8 nucleotides agree with TRBD2. Per the germline V gene, CDR1 is SGDLS and CDR2 is YYNGEE. CDR3 length: 15 amino acids. V trimming: 1 base; J trimming: 4 bases; junction bases outside the gene matches: 7.

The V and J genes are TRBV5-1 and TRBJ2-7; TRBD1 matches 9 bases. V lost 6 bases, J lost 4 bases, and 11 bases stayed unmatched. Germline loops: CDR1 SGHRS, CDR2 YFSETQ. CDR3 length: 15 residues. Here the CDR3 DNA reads TGCGCCAGCACAACCAACAGGGGGCAGGGGTACGAGCAGTACTTC. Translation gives CASTTNRGQGYEQYF.

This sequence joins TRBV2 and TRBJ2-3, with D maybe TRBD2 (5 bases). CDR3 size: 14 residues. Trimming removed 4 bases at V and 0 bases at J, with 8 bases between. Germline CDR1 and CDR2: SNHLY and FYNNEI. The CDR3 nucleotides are TGTGCCAGCAGTGGAGGGATTAGCACAGATACGCAGTATTTT. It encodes CASSGGISTDTQYF.

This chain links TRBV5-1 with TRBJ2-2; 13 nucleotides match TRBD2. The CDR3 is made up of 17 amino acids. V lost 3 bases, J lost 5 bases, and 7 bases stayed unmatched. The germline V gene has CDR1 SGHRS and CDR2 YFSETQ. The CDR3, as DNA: TGCGCCAGCAGCTGGCGGACTAGCGGGAGTAGGACCGGGGAGCTGTTTTTT. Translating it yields CASSWRTSGSRTGELFF.

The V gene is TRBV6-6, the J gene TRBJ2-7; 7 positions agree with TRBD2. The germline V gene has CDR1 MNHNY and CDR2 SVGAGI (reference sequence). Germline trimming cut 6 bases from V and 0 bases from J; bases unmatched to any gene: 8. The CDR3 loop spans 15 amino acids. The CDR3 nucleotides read TGTGCCAGCAGCGTACTAGCGCTAAGCTCCTACGAGCAGTACGTC. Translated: CASSVLALSSYEQYV.